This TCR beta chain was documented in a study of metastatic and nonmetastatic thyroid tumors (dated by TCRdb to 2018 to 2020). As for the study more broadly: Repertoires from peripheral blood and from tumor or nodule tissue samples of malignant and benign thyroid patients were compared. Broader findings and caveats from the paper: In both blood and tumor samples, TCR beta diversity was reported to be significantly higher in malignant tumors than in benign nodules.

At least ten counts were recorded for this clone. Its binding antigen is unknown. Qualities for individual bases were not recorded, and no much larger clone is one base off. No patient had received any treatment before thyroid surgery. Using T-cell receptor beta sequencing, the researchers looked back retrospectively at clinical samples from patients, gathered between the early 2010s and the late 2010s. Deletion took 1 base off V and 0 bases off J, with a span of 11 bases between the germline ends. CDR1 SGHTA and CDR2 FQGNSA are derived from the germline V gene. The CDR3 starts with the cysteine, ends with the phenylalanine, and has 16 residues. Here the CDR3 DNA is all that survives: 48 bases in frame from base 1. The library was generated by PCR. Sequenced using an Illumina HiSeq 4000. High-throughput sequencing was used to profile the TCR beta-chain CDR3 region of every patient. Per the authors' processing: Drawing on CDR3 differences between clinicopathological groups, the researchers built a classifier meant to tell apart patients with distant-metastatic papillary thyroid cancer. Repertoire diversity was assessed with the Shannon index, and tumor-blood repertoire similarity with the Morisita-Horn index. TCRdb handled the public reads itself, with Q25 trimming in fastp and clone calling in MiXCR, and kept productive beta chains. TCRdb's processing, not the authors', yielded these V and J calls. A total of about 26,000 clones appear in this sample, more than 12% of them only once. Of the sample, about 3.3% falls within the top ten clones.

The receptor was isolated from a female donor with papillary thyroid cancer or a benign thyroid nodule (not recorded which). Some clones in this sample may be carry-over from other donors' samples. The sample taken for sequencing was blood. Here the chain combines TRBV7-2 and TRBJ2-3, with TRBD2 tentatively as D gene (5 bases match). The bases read TGTGCCAGCAGCTTAGGGTCTCCGGGGAGCACAGATACGCAGTATTTT. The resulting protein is CASSLGSPGSTDTQYF.